This is a list of T cell receptor beta chains from one sample in a study of cytomegalovirus exposure and HLA in healthy donors. TCRdb's table, derived via immunoSEQ multiplex PCR, lists solely in-frame clones and lacks some. In the table there are 89,000 or so clones, roughly 77% of which are singletons. Sequenced: PBMCs. These receptors all stem from a man in his sixties in good health and CMV-seronegative. CDR3s include the opening cysteine and the closing phenylalanine or tryptophan. Each record gives: D gene, V gene, J gene, clone size, CDR3 DNA, CDR3 protein. The D gene is left open where the match is weak. Clone size appears in some rows only: once, few, many, or a class for an expanded clone.

d_call: .; v_call: TRBV7-8; j_call: TRBJ1-6; clone_size: .; cdr3_nt: TGTGCCAGCAGCGGCACAGGGTTGTTCAATTCACCCCTCCACTTT; cdr3_aa: CASSGTGLFNSPLHF
d_call: TRBD1; v_call: TRBV27; j_call: TRBJ2-5; clone_size: .; cdr3_nt: TGTGCCAGCAGTATAAACAGGGGGCGCCCCCAAGAGACCCAGTACTTC; cdr3_aa: CASSINRGRPQETQYF
d_call: TRBD2; v_call: TRBV11-2; j_call: TRBJ2-5; clone_size: .; cdr3_nt: TGTGCCAGCAGCCCAGATGTTTCGGGGGGAAAGACCCAGTACTTC; cdr3_aa: CASSPDVSGGKTQYF
d_call: TRBD2; v_call: TRBV11-2; j_call: TRBJ2-3; clone_size: once; cdr3_nt: TGTGCCAGCAGCTTAGTGTACGGGGGGGGAGATACGCAGTATTTT; cdr3_aa: CASSLVYGGGDTQYF
d_call: .; v_call: TRBV29-1; j_call: TRBJ1-2; clone_size: .; cdr3_nt: TGCAGCGGGGATGTAAGGGGGTTCTCTGGCTACACCTTC; cdr3_aa: CSGDVRGFSGYTF
d_call: TRBD1; v_call: TRBV27; j_call: TRBJ1-2; clone_size: .; cdr3_nt: TGTGCCAGCAGCCATGACACAGGGGCGGGGGGCTACACCTTC; cdr3_aa: CASSHDTGAGGYTF
d_call: .; v_call: TRBV6-5; j_call: TRBJ2-5; clone_size: .; cdr3_nt: TGTGCCAGCAGTTACGCCGGGGATGAGACCCAGTACTTC; cdr3_aa: CASSYAGDETQYF
d_call: TRBD1; v_call: TRBV5-5; j_call: TRBJ2-6; clone_size: .; cdr3_nt: TGTGCCAGCAGCCAGGGACAGGGTTACTCTGGGGCCAACGTCCTGACTTTC; cdr3_aa: CASSQGQGYSGANVLTF
d_call: .; v_call: TRBV10-1; j_call: TRBJ1-1; clone_size: .; cdr3_nt: TGCGCCAGCAGTCCTGACATGAACACTGAAGCTTTCTTT; cdr3_aa: CASSPDMNTEAFF
d_call: TRBD2; v_call: TRBV4-1; j_call: TRBJ2-3; clone_size: .; cdr3_nt: TGCGCCAGCAGCCCCTCCGGACTAGCGGGGGGGGGTACAGATACGCAGTATTTT; cdr3_aa: CASSPSGLAGGGTDTQYF
d_call: .; v_call: TRBV27; j_call: TRBJ1-4; clone_size: .; cdr3_nt: TGTGCCAGCAGTTCCCGTGTTAATGAAAAACTGTTTTTT; cdr3_aa: CASSSRVNEKLFF
d_call: .; v_call: TRBV9; j_call: TRBJ1-1; clone_size: .; cdr3_nt: TGTGCCAGCAGCGATCCCGGGGGACGCAACACTGAAGCTTTCTTT; cdr3_aa: CASSDPGGRNTEAFF
d_call: TRBD2; v_call: TRBV5-4; j_call: TRBJ2-2; clone_size: .; cdr3_nt: TGTGCCAGCAGGTCGGGGGGAGCCGGACACACCGGGGAGCTGTTTTTT; cdr3_aa: CASRSGGAGHTGELFF
d_call: TRBD2; v_call: TRBV13; j_call: TRBJ2-5; clone_size: .; cdr3_nt: TGTGCCAGCAGCTTGGGCGGGGGTCCACGAGAGACCCAGTACTTC; cdr3_aa: CASSLGGGPRETQYF
d_call: .; v_call: TRBV6-5; j_call: TRBJ2-2; clone_size: .; cdr3_nt: TGTGCCAGCAGTGAAATCGGGGACACCGGGGAGCTGTTTTTT; cdr3_aa: CASSEIGDTGELFF
d_call: .; v_call: TRBV5-1; j_call: TRBJ2-1; clone_size: .; cdr3_nt: TGCGCCAGCAGCTTGGAAGGGGCGGTATACAATGAGCAGTTCTTC; cdr3_aa: CASSLEGAVYNEQFF
d_call: .; v_call: TRBV10-3; j_call: TRBJ2-7; clone_size: .; cdr3_nt: TGTGCCATCAGTGAGCCCGGTAATCGTGGAGCCTACGAGCAGTACTTC; cdr3_aa: CAISEPGNRGAYEQYF
d_call: TRBD2; v_call: TRBV4-1; j_call: TRBJ2-5; clone_size: once; cdr3_nt: TGCGCCAGCAGCCAAGACCCGACTAGCGGGGGTTCCTATGCCCAACTAGAGACCCAGTACTTC; cdr3_aa: CASSQDPTSGGSYAQLETQYF
d_call: TRBD1; v_call: TRBV7-9; j_call: TRBJ1-6; clone_size: .; cdr3_nt: TGTGCCAGCAGCCCCCAGGGACAGTATAATTCACCCCTCCACTTT; cdr3_aa: CASSPQGQYNSPLHF
d_call: .; v_call: TRBV19; j_call: TRBJ2-1; clone_size: once; cdr3_nt: TGTGCCAGTAGTAGCACAGGGGGCGCGCGCCCCTGGACTAGCGGTCACAATGAGCAGTTCTTC; cdr3_aa: CASSSTGGARPWTSGHNEQFF
d_call: TRBD2; v_call: TRBV19; j_call: TRBJ2-7; clone_size: .; cdr3_nt: TGTGCCAGTAGCGAGACTAGCGGGGGCTCCTACGAGCAGTACTTC; cdr3_aa: CASSETSGGSYEQYF
d_call: .; v_call: TRBV5-5; j_call: TRBJ1-6; clone_size: few; cdr3_nt: TGTGCCAGCAGCACCGGCGGGGGGCGGGACTCACCCCTCCACTTT; cdr3_aa: CASSTGGGRDSPLHF
d_call: TRBD1; v_call: TRBV6-5; j_call: TRBJ1-6; clone_size: once; cdr3_nt: TGTGCCAGCCGACAGGGCATCAATTCACCCCTCCACTTT; cdr3_aa: CASRQGINSPLHF
d_call: .; v_call: TRBV7-9; j_call: TRBJ1-4; clone_size: .; cdr3_nt: TGTGCCAGCAGCTTAGCGCTATCCCCAACTAATGAAAAACTGTTTTTT; cdr3_aa: CASSLALSPTNEKLFF
d_call: TRBD1; v_call: TRBV6-5; j_call: TRBJ1-4; clone_size: .; cdr3_nt: TGTGCCAGCAGTACAAACAGGGGTTGGGATGAAAAACTGTTTTTT; cdr3_aa: CASSTNRGWDEKLFF
d_call: .; v_call: TRBV2; j_call: TRBJ2-5; clone_size: .; cdr3_nt: TGTGCCAGCACCGGCGACTACCAAGAGACCCAGTACTTC; cdr3_aa: CASTGDYQETQYF
d_call: .; v_call: TRBV10-3; j_call: TRBJ1-3; clone_size: .; cdr3_nt: TGTGCCATCAGTGACCTTGGGGGGGAGGACACCATATATTTT; cdr3_aa: CAISDLGGEDTIYF
d_call: .; v_call: TRBV5-8; j_call: TRBJ2-3; clone_size: once; cdr3_nt: TGTGCCAGCAGTTTTGGGCTTCCTCCTAGCACAGATACGCAGTATTTT; cdr3_aa: CASSFGLPPSTDTQYF
d_call: .; v_call: TRBV5-1; j_call: TRBJ1-3; clone_size: .; cdr3_nt: TGCGCCAGCAGCTTGGGGGTTGCGGCCGGCTCTGGAAACACCATATATTTT; cdr3_aa: CASSLGVAAGSGNTIYF